Each of the 22 T cell receptor beta chains below was sequenced from the same sample in a study of T cell repertoires in cytomegalovirus infection. The antigens for these receptors are not known. Via MiXCR, TCRdb re-called the reads, giving one row per CDR3 protein. This sample has about 920,000 distinct CDR3 sequences, with about a third found just once. The sequences come from cultured CD8+ T cells from PBMCs, collected from culture after CMV antigen stimulation. The receptors come from a human donor in good health (CMV status not recorded). Some clones in this sample may be carry-over from other donors' samples.

The rearrangement joins TRBV9 to TRBJ1-2, with D uncertain. This CDR3 is 13 amino acids long. V lost 3 bases and J 8 bases, leaving 14 bases between the germline ends. Germline CDR1 is SGDLS and CDR2 is YYNGEE. The chain's CDR3 is CASSGGRLRGYTF. CDR3 sequence (DNA): TGTGCCAGCAGCGGAGGAAGGTTACGCGGCTACACCTTC.

In regard to this clonotype: One junction end does not reproduce the germline sequence, and a read error may be involved. This chain uses TRBV6-5 with TRBJ1-5; no reliable D call. Germline V lookup: CDR1 MNHEY, CDR2 SVGAGI. The CDR3 runs 14 residues. This chain's CDR3 is CASSYSASNHPQHF. In nucleotides, the CDR3 is TGTGCCAGCAGTTACTCGGCTAGCAATCACCCCCAGCATTTT.

The genes are TRBV7-4 and TRBJ2-5, with 8 nucleotides matching TRBD2. The CDR3 is 15 residues long. Unmatched junction bases numbered 6, after V lost 5 bases and J lost 1 base. Germline lookup yields CDR1 SGHVT and CDR2 SQSDAQ. DNA for the CDR3: TGTGCCAGCAGCCCCGCAGCGGGGGTCCAAGAGACCCAGTACTTC. Amino acids: CASSPAAGVQETQYF.

The chain carries TRBV29-1 and TRBJ1-1; 7 bases align to TRBD1. The CDR3 totals 14 residues. V was pared by 4 bases and J by 3 bases, with 8 bases of the junction left unmatched. The germline V gene encodes CDR1 SQVTM and CDR2 ANQGSEA. CDR3 DNA sequence: TGCAGCGTTGTTTTGGGAACAGGGGACACTGAAGCTTTCTTT. It is translated as CSVVLGTGDTEAFF. Looking up the rest from reference TRBV29-1 and TRBJ1-1 gives the full variable domain: SAVISQKPSRDICQRGTSLTIQCQVDSQVTMMFWYRQQPGQSLTLIATANQGSEATYESGFVIDKFPISRPNLTFSTLTVSNMSPEDSSIYLCSVVLGTGDTEAFFGQGTRLTVV.

This clonotype has a handful of counts. This chain links TRBV11-2 with TRBJ2-5, with 11 bases identical to TRBD1. The CDR3 sequence is 17 residues long. Germline CDR1 SGHAT, CDR2 FQNNGV. After removal of 6 bases from V and 0 bases from J, the junction contained 9 bases not matched to a gene. CDR3 coding DNA: TGTGCCAGCAGTTCCCCCTGGGACAGGGGGTACCAAGAGACCCAGTACTTC. It encodes CASSSPWDRGYQETQYF.

The V gene is TRBV13, the J gene TRBJ2-1; D is undetermined. V lost 6 bases and J 3 bases, leaving 6 bases between the germline ends. Germline lookup yields CDR1 PRHDT and CDR2 FYEKMQ (reference sequence). This CDR3 region has 12 residues. CDR3 protein: CASRQDYNEQFF. CDR3 DNA sequence: TGTGCCAGCAGACAAGACTACAATGAGCAGTTCTTC.

The V and J genes are TRBV7-9 and TRBJ2-1; TRBD2 aligns across 10 bases. J lost 5 bases, V lost 3 bases, and 4 bases had no gene match. The CDR3 runs 15 residues. CDR1 SEHNR and CDR2 FQNEAQ come from the germline V gene (reference sequence). The CDR3 sequence is CASSLRAGGNNEQFF. CDR3 DNA: TGTGCCAGCAGCTTGCGAGCGGGGGGGAACAATGAGCAGTTCTTC.

This chain links TRBV12-3 or TRBV12-4 with TRBJ1-5; the match to TRBD1 covers 9 bases. This CDR3 spans 15 amino acids. J gave up 2 bases and V 6 bases, and 5 bases lay outside the gene matches. In DNA form, the CDR3 reads TGTGCCAGCAGGCCCGACAGGGGGGGCAATCAGCCCCAGCATTTT. Its protein is CASRPDRGGNQPQHF.

This rearrangement joins TRBV6-5 to TRBJ2-1, with 7 positions matching TRBD2. CDR1 is MNHEY and CDR2 is SVGAGI in the germline V gene. Trimming at V came to 1 base and at J to 0 bases, leaving 15 bases not matched to a gene. This CDR3 has 20 amino acids. Here the CDR3 DNA reads TGTGCCAGCAGTTACTTCCCCCCGGCTAGCGGTGGAAGCTCCTACAATGAGCAGTTCTTC. This gives the protein CASSYFPPASGGSSYNEQFF.

This clonotype has only a few counts. The chain couples TRBV5-5 to TRBJ1-4; TRBD1 might be the D (5 bases). V dropped 4 bases and J dropped 2 bases, with 15 bases sitting between them. This CDR3 contains 16 residues. Germline V gene data show CDR1 as SGHKS and CDR2 as YYEKEE (reference sequence). The CDR3 is CASSPRTGATNEKLFF. CDR3 DNA sequence: TGTGCCAGCAGCCCTAGAACCGGGGCGACTAATGAAAAACTGTTTTTT.

This clonotype was detected only a few times. The genes are TRBV6-2 or TRBV6-3 and TRBJ1-1; D is undetermined. The germline V gene encodes CDR1 MNHEY and CDR2 SVGEGT. V was trimmed by 6 bases and J by 5 bases, leaving 19 bases between them. This CDR3 has 15 residues. CDR3 nucleotide sequence: TGTGCCAGCAGCCTCCCCTGGAGGGTGGAGACTGAAGCTTTCTTT. It translates to CASSLPWRVETEAFF.

The chain has TRBV7-9 and TRBJ2-7; perhaps TRBD2 as D (5 bases). The V end lost 1 base, the J end lost 1 base, and 8 bases lay between the germline ends. Germline assignment: CDR1 SEHNR and CDR2 FQNEAQ (reference sequence). The CDR3 sequence is 14 residues long. The DNA of the CDR3 is TGTGCCAGCAGCTTAGGAGGGTGGTCCTACGAGCAGTACTTC. Amino acids: CASSLGGWSYEQYF.

J is TRBJ2-7 and V is TRBV18, with 10 bases fitting TRBD1. CDR3 size: 15 residues. J lost 5 bases, V lost 2 bases, and 6 bases had no gene match. Germline loops: CDR1 KGHSH, CDR2 LQKENI. The CDR3 region is CASSPEGTGVNEQYF. The CDR3 DNA is TGTGCCAGCTCACCAGAGGGGACAGGGGTAAACGAGCAGTACTTC.

V is TRBV14 and J is TRBJ1-2; tentatively, D is TRBD1 (5 bases). The CDR3 extends over 16 amino acids. Germline V gene data show CDR1 as SGHDN and CDR2 as FVKESK. The ends were cut back, 1 base at V and 3 bases at J, with 15 bases in the middle. The CDR3 DNA reads TGTGCCAGCAGCCAAGCATTCTCTGGGGCCTACTATGGCTACACCTTC. This codes for CASSQAFSGAYYGYTF. Filled out from reference TRBV14 and TRBJ1-2, the complete variable domain reads EAGVTQFPSHSVIEKGQTVTLRCDPISGHDNLYWYRRVMGKEIKFLLHFVKESKQDESGMPNNRFLAERTGGTYSTLKVQPAELEDSGVYFCASSQAFSGAYYGYTFGSGTRLTVV.

The chain employs TRBV12-5 and TRBJ1-1; TRBD1 is a possible D gene (5 bases). This CDR3 has 13 amino acids. Trimming shortened V by 3 bases and J by 5 bases, and 10 bases separated the two germline ends. Germline V lookup: CDR1 LGHNT, CDR2 FRNRAP. In DNA, the CDR3 is TGTGCTAGTGGTTTTTTGGGGGGTACTGAAGCTTTCTTT. It specifies CASGFLGGTEAFF.

For this clonotype: A much larger clone is a single base away; this may be a read error. The CDR3 here is CVSSLSGRAETQYF. DNA of the CDR3: TGTGTCAGCAGCCTCAGCGGAAGGGCAGAGACCCAGTACTTC. V and J are TRBV7-9 and TRBJ2-5, with a possible D match to TRBD2 (5 bases). Per the germline V gene, CDR1 is SEHNR and CDR2 is FQNEAQ (reference sequence). This CDR3 has 14 amino acids. Full variable domain (rest looked up from reference TRBV7-9 and TRBJ2-5): DTGVSQNPRHKITKRGQNVTFRCDPISEHNRLYWYRQTLGQGPEFLTYFQNEAQLEKSRLLSDRFSAERPKGSFSTLEIQRTEQGDSAMYLCVSSLSGRAETQYFGPGTRLLVL.

This clonotype was recorded at least ten times. This chain joins TRBV12-3 or TRBV12-4 and TRBJ1-1; D gene unclear. This CDR3 contains 18 residues. The V and J ends lost 6 bases and 3 bases respectively, with 26 bases between them. The CDR3 DNA reads as TGTGCCAGCAGCCCCCGGTCTTGGACCGAGGCCGAGTACACTGAAGCTTTCTTT. This translates into CASSPRSWTEAEYTEAFF.

V usage is TRBV15 and J usage is TRBJ1-6; the D gene is possibly TRBD1 (6 bases). With 0 bases removed from V and 10 bases from J, the gap between germline ends came to 13 bases. Per the germline V gene, CDR1 is LNHNV and CDR2 is YYDKDF (reference sequence). The CDR3 is 15 amino acids. CDR3 loop: CATSRDRGLGSPLHF. The CDR3 DNA is TGTGCCACCAGCAGAGATCGGGGGCTGGGATCACCCCTCCACTTT. Looking up the rest from reference TRBV15 and TRBJ1-6 gives the full variable domain: DAMVIQNPRYQVTQFGKPVTLSCSQTLNHNVMYWYQQKSSQAPKLLFHYYDKDFNNEADTPDNFQSRRPNTSFCFLDIRSPGLGDTAMYLCATSRDRGLGSPLHFGNGTRLTVT.

This clonotype was seen more than once but under ten times. The V and J genes are TRBV6-6 and TRBJ1-1, with a tentative D call TRBD1 (6 bases). The CDR3 runs 14 residues. V was shortened by 7 bases and J by 4 bases, with 16 bases between the two germline ends. The germline V gene encodes CDR1 MNHNY and CDR2 SVGAGI (reference sequence). CDR3 region: CASTESGVGTEAFF. In DNA, the CDR3 is TGTGCCAGCACCGAATCAGGGGTTGGCACTGAAGCTTTCTTT.

This clonotype was picked up a small number of times. The V gene is TRBV7-4, the J gene TRBJ1-1; D unresolved. From germline, CDR1 is SGHVT and CDR2 SQSDAQ. CDR3 length equals 11 residues. V was pared by 5 bases and J by 7 bases, with 8 bases between. CDR3 amino acids: CASSPTVEAFF. CDR3 sequence (DNA): TGTGCCAGCAGCCCCACCGTTGAAGCTTTCTTT.

The chain joins TRBV7-6 to TRBJ2-2; 7 nucleotides agree with TRBD2. Germline CDR1 and CDR2: SGHVS and FNYEAQ. J was trimmed by 4 bases and V by 5 bases; bases with no gene match: 13. CDR3 length: 17 amino acids. The CDR3 sequence: CASSQDLADTLTGELFF. The DNA of the CDR3 is TGTGCCAGCAGCCAGGATCTAGCGGATACCCTCACCGGGGAGCTGTTTTTT.

A few counts support this clonotype. The rearrangement uses TRBV12-3 or TRBV12-4 and TRBJ1-1; D may be TRBD1 (5 bases). With 3 bases removed from V and 11 bases from J, the gap between germline ends came to 13 bases. The CDR3 spans 12 residues. As DNA, the CDR3 is TGTGCCAGCAGTTTGGGACTTACGGTCGCTTTCTTT. Its protein is CASSLGLTVAFF.